The 20 T cell receptor beta chains reported below all come from one sample, sequenced in a study of blood T cells in healthy people across ages. Alongside a J-beta primer mix, a sample-barcoded 5' primer served in a second PCR lasting roughly 6 to 11 cycles. Via MiXCR, TCRdb re-called the 5' RACE reads, giving one row per CDR3 protein. The sample has around 690,000 distinct CDR3 sequences, roughly 50% seen once. The sequencing sample was made of blood. The receptors derive from a man in his 60s in good health.

The chain combines TRBV6-2 or TRBV6-3 with TRBJ2-5; TRBD2 is a possible D gene (6 bases). V was cut by 2 bases and J by 0 bases, with 16 bases left in between. The CDR3 has 17 amino acids. Per germline, CDR1 MNHEY and CDR2 SVGEGT. CDR3 amino acids: CASSYPTGRGDQETQYF. Here the CDR3 DNA reads TGTGCCAGCAGTTACCCCACTGGGCGGGGTGACCAAGAGACCCAGTACTTC.

V usage is TRBV5-6 and J usage is TRBJ1-2; D gene ambiguous. Germline values: CDR1 SGHDT, CDR2 YYEEEE. Trimming stripped 0 bases from V and 2 bases from J, with 8 bases between. This CDR3 has 14 residues. The CDR3 reads CASSLGSRNYGYTF. The CDR3 region has the DNA TGTGCCAGCAGCTTGGGTAGCAGGAACTATGGCTACACCTTC.

V usage is TRBV4-1 and J usage is TRBJ2-7; 9 bases are shared with TRBD2. After removal of 0 bases from V and 3 bases from J, the junction contained 6 bases not matched to a gene. Germline CDR1 MGHRA, CDR2 YSYEKL. The CDR3 sequence is 16 residues long. CDR3 protein: CASSQEMRGGYYEQYF. CDR3 coding DNA: TGCGCCAGCAGCCAAGAGATGCGGGGGGGCTACTACGAGCAGTACTTC.

V gene TRBV29-1 combines with J gene TRBJ1-1; 7 nucleotides line up with TRBD1. V lost 6 bases and J lost 4; bases outside the gene matches: 8. This CDR3 region has 13 residues. Germline CDR1 and CDR2: SQVTM and ANQGSEA. CDR3 residues: CSVATQGGTEAFF. The CDR3 nucleotides read TGCAGCGTCGCAACCCAGGGGGGCACTGAAGCTTTCTTT.

The V gene is TRBV5-1, the J gene TRBJ1-6, with D possibly TRBD1 on 5 matching bases. The CDR3 runs to 15 residues. The germline gives CDR1 SGHRS, CDR2 YFSETQ. V was shortened by 4 bases and J by 9 bases, with 17 bases between the two germline ends. For the CDR3, the DNA is TGCGCCAGCAGCACCCTGGGACCTGTAAGTTCACCCCTCCACTTT. It yields the protein CASSTLGPVSSPLHF.

In the case of this clonotype: The junction does not match germline at one end; this may be a read error. The V gene is TRBV29-1, the J gene TRBJ1-1; TRBD1 is a possible D gene (5 bases). The CDR3 is 12 amino acids. Germline CDR1 and CDR2: SQVTM and ANQGSEA. The CDR3 sequence is CGVGPGNTEAFF. For the CDR3, the DNA is TGCGGCGTGGGGCCAGGGAACACTGAAGCTTTCTTT.

This clonotype has just one count. This chain links TRBV5-1 with TRBJ2-7; D is possibly TRBD2 (5 bases). CDR3 length equals 16 residues. The germline V and J ends were trimmed by 2 bases and 2 bases, with 17 bases remaining between them. Per the germline V gene, CDR1 is SGHRS and CDR2 is YFSETQ. DNA for the CDR3: TGCGCCAGCAGCTTACTACTAGACGTGGAGGCCTACGAGCAGTACTTC. This codes for CASSLLLDVEAYEQYF.

This clonotype was seen ten or more times. This chain uses TRBV13 with TRBJ2-3, with TRBD2 as a possible D gene (5 bases). This CDR3 has 17 amino acids. Germline lookup yields CDR1 PRHDT and CDR2 FYEKMQ (reference sequence). V lost 2 bases and J 4 bases, leaving 19 bases between the germline ends. The CDR3 coding sequence is TGTGCCAGCAGCTTAAACCTCGGGGTGGTAGACTCAGATACGCAGTATTTT. Translation gives CASSLNLGVVDSDTQYF.

The genes are TRBV5-1 and TRBJ2-2; 7 nucleotides agree with TRBD2. V shed 4 bases, J shed 2 bases, and the junction held 8 bases outside the gene matches. Germline CDR1 and CDR2: SGHRS and YFSETQ. The CDR3 is 16 amino acids. The CDR3 DNA reads TGCGCCAGCAGCCCCAAAGCGGGGCCTAACACCGGGGAGCTGTTTTTT. It codes for CASSPKAGPNTGELFF.

V and J are TRBV12-3 or TRBV12-4 and TRBJ2-1, with 16 bases matching TRBD2. This CDR3 spans 17 amino acids. The ends lost 7 bases at V and 2 bases at J; junction bases unmatched: 5. The CDR3 bases are TGTGCCAGCACCGGGACTAGCGGGGGGGGAACCTACAATGAGCAGTTCTTC. It specifies CASTGTSGGGTYNEQFF.

This clonotype was picked up a small number of times. The chain combines TRBV2 with TRBJ2-1; D may be TRBD2 (6 bases). Trimming pared 6 bases from V and 0 bases from J, leaving 18 bases between. Germline values: CDR1 SNHLY, CDR2 FYNNEI. This CDR3 is 17 amino acids long. In DNA form, the CDR3 reads TGTGCCAGCAGGAAAGGGACTGGACGAAGCTCCTACAATGAGCAGTTCTTC. Protein product: CASRKGTGRSSYNEQFF.

This chain uses TRBV4-1 with TRBJ2-5; D not certain. The J call is in doubt because the DNA end fits TRBJ2-7 better. CDR1 is MGHRA, CDR2 YSYEKL, per germline. This CDR3 spans 13 amino acids. The CDR3 bases are TGCGCCAGCAGCCAAGTGAGTGGCCGCGAGCAGTACTTC. This translates into CASSQVSGREQYF.

This clonotype occurred a few times. This clone may be a read error of a much larger clone one base away. This chain connects TRBV5-1 to TRBJ1-2, with 8 nucleotides matching TRBD1. The CDR3 contains 13 residues. The germline V gene encodes CDR1 SGHRS and CDR2 YFSETQ. J lost 6 bases, V lost 4 bases, and 5 bases had no gene match. The CDR3 region is CASSPTGGDGYTF. The DNA of the CDR3 is TGCGCCAGCAGCCCAACAGGGGGTGATGGCTACACCTTC.

CDR3 DNA: TGCGCCAGCAGCGGAGGGACGGTCCCCTACGAGCAGTACTTC. Amino acids: CASSGGTVPYEQYF. This chain uses TRBV5-1 with TRBJ2-7; possibly TRBD2 for D (6 bases). V was cut by 4 bases and J by 2 bases, with 13 bases left in between. The CDR3 is 14 residues long. Per germline, CDR1 SGHRS and CDR2 YFSETQ.

This sequence joins TRBV12-3 or TRBV12-4 and TRBJ2-3; D call uncertain. The CDR3 has 13 residues. V dropped 6 bases and J dropped 10 bases, with 17 bases sitting between them. The CDR3 loop is CASRLTGLGAQYF. The CDR3 coding sequence is TGTGCCAGCAGACTCACCGGGTTGGGTGCGCAGTATTTT.

J is TRBJ2-5 and V is TRBV12-3 or TRBV12-4, with D unresolved. There are 14 residues in the CDR3. Trimming took 5 bases from V and 2 from J, leaving 12 bases between them. The CDR3 nucleotides are TGTGCCAGCAGTGTACCGGAGAGACAAGAGACCCAGTACTTC. Translation gives CASSVPERQETQYF.

This clonotype was detected only once. The chain joins TRBV20-1 to TRBJ1-2, with D tentatively TRBD1 (5 bases). The CDR3 consists of 14 residues. Germline V gene lookup returns CDR1 DFQATT and CDR2 SNEGSKA (reference sequence). Trimming removed 3 bases from V and 4 bases from J, with 15 bases in between. As DNA, the CDR3 is TGCAGTGCTAGCCCCCCGGGGCAGTTCTATGGCTACACCTTC. It encodes CSASPPGQFYGYTF.

The table lists this clonotype with a few counts. V is TRBV29-1 and J is TRBJ2-1; D might be TRBD2 (6 bases). CDR1 SQVTM and CDR2 ANQGSEA come from the germline V gene. V was trimmed by 7 bases and J by 4 bases, leaving 11 bases between them. The CDR3 loop spans 12 amino acids. The CDR3 DNA is TGCAGCGCAACCGGGACTTACAATGAGCAGTTCTTC. This gives the protein CSATGTYNEQFF.

The rearrangement uses TRBV5-1 and TRBJ2-1, with a weak D call TRBD2 (6 bases). The V and J ends lost 4 bases and 6 bases respectively, with 14 bases between them. Germline assignment: CDR1 SGHRS and CDR2 YFSETQ. CDR3 length: 14 amino acids. DNA of the CDR3: TGCGCCAGCAGCCTAGGGGACTCATTCAATGAGCAGTTCTTC. Translating it yields CASSLGDSFNEQFF.

This clonotype has more than one count but fewer than ten. The genes are TRBV4-1 and TRBJ2-3, with TRBD1 identical over 8 bases. Germline-derived CDR1 and CDR2 are MGHRA and YSYEKL. The length of the CDR3 is 17 residues. The J segment lost 0 bases and the V segment lost 0 bases, leaving 5 bases of the junction unmatched. The CDR3 sequence is CASSQDLGQGSTDTQYF. The CDR3 DNA follows: TGCGCCAGCAGCCAAGATTTAGGACAGGGAAGCACAGATACGCAGTATTTT.